This TCR beta chain was observed in a study of T cells expressing NK-cell markers. Findings and caveats of the study: In several donors, dominant CD3+CD56+NKG2C+ clones formed roughly 1.0-7.5% of CD8+ cells.

In regard to this clonotype: What it binds is not known.

TCRdb reprocessed the 5' RACE reads, with one entry per CDR3 protein and no DNA. The sample spans 440,000 or so distinct CDR3 sequences; the ten largest clones claim roughly 7.2%. CDR3 length equals 17 residues. Germline CDR1 and CDR2: SGHTA and FQGNSA. V usage is TRBV7-2 and J usage is TRBJ2-3; the D call from TCRdb, TRBD2, cannot be confirmed without DNA. The sequenced sample was blood T cells: a sorted CD56 or NKG2C T cell subset, CD4+ or CD8+ T cells, or bulk PBMC T cells (not recorded which). The source is a woman between 18 and 70 years old in good health. CDR3 region: CASSLGGWGGRADTQYF.